This T cell receptor beta chain stems from a study of blood T cell repertoires in COVID-19. Overall study context: Recovered Cohort 3 donors showed two negative PCRs, clearance, or symptom resolution. T cells, B-cell-depleted T cells, or PBMCs provided the cDNA or gDNA that served as material.

Assignments of participants to cohorts depended upon their own reported clinical history. This CDR3 is 12 amino acids long. Trimming took off 4 bases at V and 7 bases at J, with 14 bases between the two ends. CDR1 DFQATT and CDR2 SNEGSKA come from the germline V gene (reference sequence). Original data processing: Reference gene primer amplification yielded estimated nucleated cell counts. The assay was immunoSEQ multiplex PCR, and TCRdb's table has in-frame clones only and misses some. V and J calls and clone size are those listed in that table; D and trimming were worked out from the DNA. The table shows some 200,000 clones, with around nine tenths occurring only once.

The V call is TRBV20-1, the J call TRBJ2-7; no clear D. The clonotype was recovered from a man younger than 45 in a cohort exposed to, infected with or recovered from COVID-19 (not recorded which). The sequenced material came from PBMCs or T cells enriched from blood (not recorded which). The CDR3 sequence is CSATDPRREQYF. The CDR3 coding sequence is TGCAGTGCTACTGATCCTAGGCGGGAGCAGTACTTC.